The 30 T cell receptor beta chains given below trace back to one sample, sequenced in a study of T cells in narcolepsy. Repertoires were generated with immunoSEQ multiplex PCR, while TCRdb's copy carries only in-frame clones and drops some. In the table there are 15,000 or so clones, over 55% of which are singletons. Sequences were obtained from CD45RA- memory CD8+ T cells from PBMCs. Receptors were obtained from a human donor with narcolepsy.

The CDR3 sequence is CAILPGQKPSEETQYF. In nucleotides, the CDR3 is TGTGCCATCCTCCCGGGGCAAAAGCCAAGTGAAGAGACCCAGTACTTC. The rearrangement links TRBV2 to TRBJ2-5; D tentatively reads TRBD1 or TRBD2 (5 bases each). Germline assignment: CDR1 SNHLY and CDR2 FYNNEI. The CDR3 is 16 amino acids. Trimming cost V 10 bases and J 3 bases, with 24 bases left between them.

The chain couples TRBV6-5 to TRBJ1-1; D unclear. In germline, CDR1 is MNHEY, CDR2 SVGAGI. V lost 5 bases and J 1 base, leaving 11 bases between the germline ends. There are 14 residues in the CDR3. CDR3 amino acids: CASSIRGGNTEAFF. CDR3 DNA sequence: TGTGCCAGCAGTATCCGGGGAGGGAACACTGAAGCTTTCTTT.

In its sample, this clone was seen a few times. V and J are TRBV2 and TRBJ1-2, with 7 nucleotides matching TRBD1. The CDR3 contains 13 residues. Germline V lookup: CDR1 SNHLY, CDR2 FYNNEI. Germline trimming cut 2 bases from V and 7 bases from J; bases unmatched to any gene: 4. CDR3 nucleotides: TGTGCCAGCAGTGAAAACAGGGGTTTTGGCTACACCTTC. This encodes CASSENRGFGYTF.

This chain's CDR3 is CASSPSSSGRAGYYEQYF. The CDR3 region has the DNA TGCGCCAGCAGCCCGTCGTCTAGCGGGAGGGCCGGGTACTACGAGCAGTACTTC. The chain links TRBV5-1 to TRBJ2-7, with 12 bases aligning to TRBD2. The CDR3 totals 18 residues. Germline CDR1 and CDR2: SGHRS and YFSETQ. Unmatched junction bases numbered 14, after V lost 4 bases and J lost 3 bases.

The chain employs TRBV27 and TRBJ1-1, with 7 bases lining up with TRBD1. V trimming: 0 bases; J trimming: 2 bases; junction bases outside the gene matches: 6. This CDR3 region has 16 residues. Looked up from germline, CDR1 is MNHEY and CDR2 is SMNVEV (reference sequence). The CDR3 DNA follows: TGTGCCAGCAGTTTATCGATAACAGGGGCTAACACTGAAGCTTTCTTT. The encoded protein is CASSLSITGANTEAFF.

This chain connects TRBV7-9 to TRBJ2-5, with 9 positions matching TRBD2. With V trimmed by 5 bases and J by 5 bases, 18 bases remained unmatched. This CDR3 is built from 18 residues. CDR1 and CDR2 from the germline V gene are SEHNR and FQNEAQ (reference sequence). CDR3 DNA: TGTGCCAGCAGCCAAGATTTGGCTAGCGGGGTGTTGGCTGAGACCCAGTACTTC. Amino acid sequence: CASSQDLASGVLAETQYF.

The chain is built from TRBV28 and TRBJ2-5, with 7 bases aligning to TRBD1. Matching the DNA end better, TRBJ2-7 makes the J call doubtful. The CDR3 loop spans 14 amino acids. Germline V gene sequence: CDR1 MDHEN, CDR2 SYDVKM. In DNA form, the CDR3 reads TGTGCCAGCAGTTTCACGACAGGGTCCTACGAGCAGTACTTC. This sequence encodes CASSFTTGSYEQYF.

This sequence joins TRBV6-6 and TRBJ1-2; 7 nucleotides align to TRBD1. Germline loops: CDR1 MNHNY, CDR2 SVGAGI (reference sequence). The ends lost 2 bases at V and 7 bases at J; junction bases unmatched: 4. The CDR3 covers 13 residues. The CDR3 protein is CASSYGSGGGYTF. The CDR3 nucleotides read TGTGCCAGCAGTTACGGGTCAGGGGGTGGCTACACCTTC.

The chain uses TRBV7-8 and TRBJ2-7; unclear D gene. This CDR3 spans 12 amino acids. Trimming left V 2 bases short and J 3 bases short, with 5 bases between. Germline values: CDR1 SGHVS, CDR2 FQNEAQ. The CDR3 protein is CASSLNGYEQYF. The CDR3 DNA is TGTGCCAGCAGCTTAAACGGCTACGAGCAGTACTTC.

This clone has just one count. The V and J genes are TRBV19 and TRBJ2-7, with D perhaps being TRBD1 or TRBD2 (5 bases each). The V gene's germline CDR1 is LNHDA and CDR2 SQIVND (reference sequence). This CDR3 is built from 15 residues. V lost 6 bases, J lost 1 base, and 16 bases lay in between. For the CDR3, the DNA is TGTGCCAGTAGACGGGGCCATTACATTTCCTACGAGCAGTACTTC. Protein sequence: CASRRGHYISYEQYF.

This clone was observed a handful of times. V is TRBV6-5 and J is TRBJ1-2, with D possibly TRBD1 on 5 matching bases. V was clipped by 3 bases and J by 3 bases, with 14 bases between them. Germline lookup yields CDR1 MNHEY and CDR2 SVGAGI. This CDR3 has 15 residues. The CDR3 sequence is CASSYGAGTYYGYTF. The CDR3 DNA is TGTGCCAGCAGTTATGGGGCAGGGACCTACTATGGCTACACCTTC.

A note on this clone: Additional DNA sequences in this sample encode the identical CDR3. The rearrangement links TRBV10-3 to TRBJ2-3; 11 bases are a match to TRBD2. Germline V lookup: CDR1 ENHRY, CDR2 SYGVKD. V shed 0 bases, J shed 5 bases, and the junction held 4 bases outside the gene matches. There are 16 residues in the CDR3. CDR3 DNA: TGTGCCATCAGTGAGTCGAGTCTAGCGGGAGGAGATACGCAGTATTTT. This codes for CAISESSLAGGDTQYF.

This chain uses TRBV7-9 with TRBJ1-2; 10 bases agree with TRBD1. The V gene end was trimmed by 5 bases and the J gene end by 6 bases; junction bases not matched to a gene: 3. CDR1 and CDR2 from the germline V gene are SEHNR and FQNEAQ (reference sequence). The CDR3 spans 13 residues. The CDR3 region has the DNA TGTGCCAGCAGCCGACAGGGGGCGGATGGCTACACCTTC. Translated, it gives CASSRQGADGYTF. Full variable domain (remainder filled in from reference TRBV7-9 and TRBJ1-2): DTGVSQNPRHKITKRGQNVTFRCDPISEHNRLYWYRQTLGQGPEFLTYFQNEAQLEKSRLLSDRFSAERPKGSFSTLEIQRTEQGDSAMYLCASSRQGADGYTFGSGTRLTVV.

This clone turned up a few times. The chain couples TRBV10-2 to TRBJ1-1; TRBD1 matches 8 bases. In germline, CDR1 is WSHSY, CDR2 SAAADI. V was pared by 5 bases and J by 5 bases, with 7 bases of the junction left unmatched. The CDR3 spans 14 residues. The CDR3 DNA reads TGCGCCAGCAGTCAGACAGGGGTTGGAACTGAAGCTTTCTTT. It is translated as CASSQTGVGTEAFF.

This clone was seen once. The V gene is TRBV9, the J gene TRBJ1-5; TRBD1 aligns across 7 bases. The CDR3 is 15 residues long. The germline CDR1 and CDR2 sequences are SGDLS and YYNGEE. The J segment lost 8 bases and the V segment lost 0 bases, leaving 8 bases of the junction unmatched. DNA of the CDR3: TGTGCCAGCAGCGTAGGTGGGACAGTGTATGAGCCCCAGCATTTT. Translating it yields CASSVGGTVYEPQHF. Full variable domain (remainder filled in from reference TRBV9 and TRBJ1-5): DSGVTQTPKHLITATGQRVTLRCSPRSGDLSVYWYQQSLDQGLQFLIQYYNGEERAKGNILERFSAQQFPDLHSELNLSSLELGDSALYFCASSVGGTVYEPQHFGDGTRLSIL.

This clone was detected a few times. This sequence joins TRBV7-9 and TRBJ2-7, with D possibly being TRBD1 (6 bases). Germline CDR1 is SEHNR and CDR2 is FQNEAQ (reference sequence). This CDR3 region has 16 residues. V was pared by 2 bases and J by 0 bases, with 14 bases between. This chain's CDR3 is CASSLPPDSSSYEQYF. CDR3 nucleotide sequence: TGTGCCAGCAGCTTACCACCGGACAGCAGCTCCTACGAGCAGTACTTC.

A few counts support this clone. V and J are TRBV9 and TRBJ2-7; no firm D call. This CDR3 contains 9 residues. The V gene's germline CDR1 is SGDLS and CDR2 YYNGEE. The germline V and J ends were trimmed by 4 bases and 4 bases, with 0 bases remaining between them. Here the CDR3 DNA reads TGTGCCAGCAGCTACGAGCAGTACTTC. Translation gives CASSYEQYF.

This chain connects TRBV6-6 to TRBJ2-1; TRBD1 might be the D (5 bases). V was pared by 7 bases and J by 5 bases, with 18 bases between. This CDR3 is 15 amino acids long. CDR1 and CDR2 (germline): MNHNY, SVGAGI (reference sequence). The CDR3 sequence: CASTSTGLGDNEQFF. DNA of the CDR3: TGTGCCAGCACCTCTACGGGTCTAGGGGACAATGAGCAGTTCTTC.

This chain uses TRBV5-1 with TRBJ1-1, with no clear D. Trimming took off 3 bases at V and 1 base at J, with 7 bases between the two ends. The CDR3 runs to 13 residues. Germline V gene lookup returns CDR1 SGHRS and CDR2 YFSETQ. The DNA for the CDR3 is TGCGCCAGCAGCTATTCAACGAACACTGAAGCTTTCTTT. Its protein is CASSYSTNTEAFF.

This rearrangement joins TRBV5-7 to TRBJ2-7; TRBD1 aligns across 10 bases. TRBV5-7 is annotated as an ORF whose role is uncertain. V dropped 1 base and J dropped 2; count of bases not matched to a gene: 3. This CDR3 comprises 15 residues. DNA of the CDR3: TGTGCCAGCAGCTTGACAGGGACAGGGGCCTACGAGCAGTACTTC. It specifies CASSLTGTGAYEQYF.

The chain combines TRBV5-1 with TRBJ2-3, with D unclear. Trimming stripped 2 bases from V and 1 base from J, with 8 bases between. Germline CDR1 reads SGHRS; CDR2 reads YFSETQ. The CDR3 has 14 residues. The CDR3 nucleotides are TGCGCCAGCAGCTTTGAGCGCCGCACAGATACGCAGTATTTT. This sequence encodes CASSFERRTDTQYF. Complete variable domain (other parts from reference TRBV5-1 and TRBJ2-3): KAGVTQTPRYLIKTRGQQVTLSCSPISGHRSVSWYQQTPGQGLQFLFEYFSETQRNKGNFPGRFSGRQFSNSRSEMNVSTLELGDSALYLCASSFERRTDTQYFGPGTRLTVL.

The chain links TRBV6-6 to TRBJ2-2; D is unresolved. Germline CDR1 is MNHNY and CDR2 is SVGAGI (reference sequence). Trimming took off 0 bases at V and 6 bases at J, with 8 bases between the two ends. This CDR3 has 14 residues. CDR3 in amino acids: CASSYSPRAGELFF. In DNA, the CDR3 is TGTGCCAGCAGTTACTCGCCTAGGGCCGGGGAGCTGTTTTTT.

The J gene is TRBJ1-1, the V gene TRBV5-1; TRBD1 agrees at 7 bases. There are 17 residues in the CDR3. Losses at the gene ends were 4 bases for V and 0 bases for J; bases not matched to a gene: 12. The V gene's germline CDR1 is SGHRS and CDR2 YFSETQ. CDR3 region: CASSAGTAFLMNTEAFF. The CDR3 DNA sequence: TGCGCCAGCAGCGCCGGGACAGCCTTTCTCATGAACACTGAAGCTTTCTTT.

The rearrangement joins TRBV5-6 to TRBJ1-2; D is uncertain. V lost 1 base and J lost 5, with 9 bases in between. Germline CDR1 and CDR2: SGHDT and YYEEEE. The CDR3 contains 13 residues. The CDR3, as DNA: TGTGCCAGCAGCTTGTGGTCACCATATGGCTACACCTTC. Amino acids: CASSLWSPYGYTF. The full variable domain, in which reference TRBV5-6 and TRBJ1-2 provide the parts outside the CDR3, is DAGVTQSPTHLIKTRGQQVTLRCSPKSGHDTVSWYQQALGQGPQFIFQYYEEEERQRGNFPDRFSGHQFPNYSSELNVNALLLGDSALYLCASSLWSPYGYTFGSGTRLTVV.

In this sample, this clone turned up once. The genes are TRBV2 and TRBJ2-5, with TRBD2 matching 11 bases. The CDR3 spans 17 residues. V lost 5 bases, J lost 2 bases, and 10 bases stayed unmatched. Germline CDR1 is SNHLY and CDR2 is FYNNEI. The CDR3 DNA reads as TGTGCCAGCAGTACTTATAGCGGGGGGGCCGATCAAGAGACCCAGTACTTC. It yields the protein CASSTYSGGADQETQYF.

This clone was seen more than once but under ten times. The rearrangement uses TRBV9 and TRBJ2-1; the D is unclear. CDR3 length: 14 residues. Germline V gene lookup returns CDR1 SGDLS and CDR2 YYNGEE. With 3 bases removed from V and 5 bases from J, the gap between germline ends came to 12 bases. The CDR3 bases are TGTGCCAGCAGCGGTGGTTTTGGTCACAATGAGCAGTTCTTC. This gives the protein CASSGGFGHNEQFF.

This clone was seen a few times. The V call is TRBV2, the J call TRBJ1-1; perhaps TRBD1 as D (6 bases). The CDR3 is 10 residues long. From germline, CDR1 is SNHLY and CDR2 FYNNEI. Trimming removed 8 bases from V and 6 bases from J, with 7 bases in between. CDR3 loop: CASRQAEAFF. CDR3 DNA sequence: TGTGCCAGCCGACAGGCTGAAGCTTTCTTT.

The chain couples TRBV29-1 to TRBJ2-1, with D possibly matching TRBD2 (6 bases). Germline CDR1 is SQVTM and CDR2 is ANQGSEA. V shed 4 bases and J shed 9 bases, with 16 bases lying between them. This CDR3 is built from 13 residues. CDR3 sequence reads: CSVVGGNGGEQFF. Written as DNA, the CDR3 is TGCAGCGTTGTAGGCGGGAACGGAGGTGAGCAGTTCTTC.

The chain recombines TRBV29-1 with TRBJ2-3; 13 bases match TRBD2. The CDR3 is 15 amino acids. Germline V gene data show CDR1 as SQVTM and CDR2 as ANQGSEA. The trim removed 1 base at V and 4 bases at J, leaving 2 bases unmatched. The CDR3 loop is CSVEGTSGGSDTQYF. The CDR3 bases are TGCAGCGTTGAAGGGACTAGCGGGGGCTCAGATACGCAGTATTTT.

The gene calls are TRBV4-1 and TRBJ2-1; tentative D call: TRBD2 (5 bases). V gave up 1 base and J gave up 0 bases, with 10 bases separating them. The CDR3 totals 16 residues. Germline-derived CDR1 and CDR2 are MGHRA and YSYEKL. Here the CDR3 DNA reads TGCGCCAGCAGCCAAGTCTCGGAGGTCTCCTACAATGAGCAGTTCTTC. This encodes CASSQVSEVSYNEQFF.